The rows below give T cell receptor beta chains drawn from one sample of a study of cytomegalovirus exposure and HLA in healthy donors. The method was immunoSEQ multiplex PCR; TCRdb's version includes in-frame clones alone and lacks a portion of them. This sample has some 130,000 clones, with 89% found just once. The sample was PBMCs. Every receptor here comes from a woman under 30 in good health and CMV-seronegative. Both conserved end residues are part of each CDR3. The D gene is left open where the match is weak. Size is omitted from some rows. Given values are once, few, many or a class for expanded clones.

TRBJ2-7,-,TRBD1,TRBV7-9,TGTGCCAGCGGGTCGGACAGGGGGCCGTCCTACGAGCAGTACTTC,CASGSDRGPSYEQYF
TRBJ2-7,-,TRBD1,TRBV5-1,TGCGCCAGCAGCTTGGTAGGCGGGACAGGGTCTGATCAGTACTTC,CASSLVGGTGSDQYF
TRBJ1-4,-,-,TRBV2,TGTGCCAGCCGAACGGGTCGGGGTCCAACTAATGAAAAACTGTTTTTT,CASRTGRGPTNEKLFF
TRBJ2-3,-,TRBD2,TRBV11-1,TGTGCCAGCAGCTATGGACGGGGGGGCTGGACAGATACGCAGTATTTT,CASSYGRGGWTDTQYF
TRBJ2-2,-,TRBD2,TRBV5-1,TGCGCCAGCAGCTTGTTTGCGGGGGGGAACACCGGGGAGCTGTTTTTT,CASSLFAGGNTGELFF
TRBJ2-1,-,TRBD1,TRBV9,TGTGCCAGCAGCGTAGGGGACAGTTACAATGAGCAGTTCTTC,CASSVGDSYNEQFF
TRBJ2-1,-,TRBD2,TRBV19,TGTGCCAGTAGTCTCGCGGGGGGGGCCTCCTACAATGAGCAGTTCTTC,CASSLAGGASYNEQFF
TRBJ1-5,-,-,TRBV2,TGTGCCAGCAGAGGAGACGGAAGCAATCAGCCCCAGCATTTT,CASRGDGSNQPQHF
TRBJ2-7,-,-,TRBV15,TGTGCCACCAGCAGAGATTCAGTACTCCTTAGGGGCGAGCAGTACTTC,CATSRDSVLLRGEQYF
TRBJ2-5,-,TRBD2,TRBV5-1,TGCGCCAGCAGCCTTCTGGCGGGGGGTGGAGAGACCCAGTACTTC,CASSLLAGGGETQYF
TRBJ1-2,-,-,TRBV7-9,TGTGCCAGCAGCTCCGGGACACTGATCTATGGCTACACCTTC,CASSSGTLIYGYTF
TRBJ1-2,-,-,TRBV6-1,TGTGCCAGCAGGCTCCCAGGGTTCGTCTATGGCTACACCTTC,CASRLPGFVYGYTF
TRBJ2-1,-,TRBD2,TRBV5-1,TGCGCCAGCAGCTGGACTAGCGGGGGGGCCTATGAGCAGTTCTTC,CASSWTSGGAYEQFF
TRBJ2-7,-,-,TRBV29-1,TGCAGCGTTGAAGGGCAGGATTCCTACGAGCAGTACTTC,CSVEGQDSYEQYF
TRBJ1-6,few,-,TRBV6-5,TGTGCCAGCCAACAGCGGATTAATAATAATTCACCCCTCCACTTT,CASQQRINNNSPLHF
TRBJ2-7,-,TRBD1,TRBV9,TGTGCCAGCAGCGTGGGACAGGGGCACTACGAGCAGTACTTC,CASSVGQGHYEQYF
TRBJ1-1,-,-,TRBV10-3,TGTGCCACCCTCCCGGGGGGCAACACTGAAGCTTTCTTT,CATLPGGNTEAFF
TRBJ1-1,-,-,TRBV5-6,TGTGCCATTACAGGGACCAGGGCCACTGAAGCTTTCTTT,CAITGTRATEAFF
TRBJ2-1,-,TRBD1,TRBV5-1,TGCGCCAGCAGCTTAGGGACAGCCTACAATGAGCAGTTCTTC,CASSLGTAYNEQFF
TRBJ1-4,-,-,TRBV5-1,TGCGCCAGCAGACAGGGACAACGAGGGGAAAAACTGTTTTTT,CASRQGQRGEKLFF
TRBJ2-5,-,-,TRBV5-1,TGCGCCAGCGGCGGCCTGGAAGAGACCCAGTACTTC,CASGGLEETQYF
TRBJ2-2,-,-,TRBV6-1,TGTGCCAGCAGGAGGACAGTTGGGGAGCTGTTTTTT,CASRRTVGELFF
TRBJ2-7,-,TRBD2,TRBV27,TGTGCCAGCAGTTTATCGAATTTGCGGGGGTCTCCCGTCTACGAGCAGTACTTC,CASSLSNLRGSPVYEQYF
TRBJ2-1,-,TRBD2,TRBV2,TGTGCCAGCAGTGACCTGAGCGGGGCTGCCCCGGTTGAGCAGTTCTTC,CASSDLSGAAPVEQFF
TRBJ2-7,-,TRBD2,TRBV7-8,TGTGCCAGCAGCCCAGGGAGGGGCTGGGAGTACGAGCAGTACTTC,CASSPGRGWEYEQYF
TRBJ1-2,-,-,TRBV2,TGTGCCAGCAGTGAAGTGGCGAGGAACTATGGCTACACCTTC,CASSEVARNYGYTF
TRBJ2-3,-,TRBD1,TRBV15,TGTGCCACCAGCAGAGATAAGGGACAGGGATTAGATACGCAGTATTTT,CATSRDKGQGLDTQYF
TRBJ2-3,-,TRBD2,TRBV10-3,TGTGCCATCAGCGCAGCGGGGTCCTCCAACACAGATACGCAGTATTTT,CAISAAGSSNTDTQYF
TRBJ1-3,once,-,TRBV5-1,TGCGCCAGCAGCATAGGACAGTTTCTCTCTGGAAACACCATATATTTT,CASSIGQFLSGNTIYF
TRBJ2-7,once,-,TRBV4-2,TGTGCCAGCAGCCAAGGAGTGGGGGGATCCTACGAGCAGTACTTC,CASSQGVGGSYEQYF
TRBJ2-3,-,-,TRBV19,TGTGCCAGTAGTATAGGGCACACAGATACGCAGTATTTT,CASSIGHTDTQYF
TRBJ1-1,few,TRBD1,TRBV7-9,TGTGCCAGCAGCTTAACATGGACAGGGTTGAACACTGAAGCTTTCTTT,CASSLTWTGLNTEAFF
TRBJ2-3,-,-,TRBV6-1,TGTGCCAGCAGTGAAGTGGGCAGTGGTAGCACAGATACGCAGTATTTT,CASSEVGSGSTDTQYF
TRBJ2-7,few,-,TRBV6-5,TGTGCCAGCAGTTGGAGGCACGGGGCCTACGAGCAGTACTTC,CASSWRHGAYEQYF
TRBJ2-1,-,TRBD1,TRBV29-1,TGCAGCGTGGCCCGGGACAGGGTTTCCTACAATGAGCAGTTCTTC,CSVARDRVSYNEQFF
TRBJ2-3,-,-,TRBV6-5,TGTGCCAGCAGTTACCTGAATGGGGGGTCAGATACGCAGTATTTT,CASSYLNGGSDTQYF
TRBJ2-5,-,-,TRBV5-6,TGTGCCAGCAGCTTGTCAGGGAGGGAGACCCAGTACTTC,CASSLSGRETQYF
TRBJ1-3,-,-,TRBV14,TGTGCCAGCAGCCAAGATCGGACTAACACCATATATTTT,CASSQDRTNTIYF
TRBJ1-4,-,TRBD1,TRBV28,TGTGCCAGCAGTGAGGGCCCCCGGGACAGGAAGATCGGGGGAAAACTGTTTTTT,CASSEGPRDRKIGGKLFF
TRBJ2-6,-,-,TRBV7-9,TGTGCCAGCAGCTTTTTGGGTACCGCGAGGTTTCATCGGGCCAACGTCCTGACTTTC,CASSFLGTARFHRANVLTF
TRBJ1-4,-,TRBD1,TRBV2,TGTGCCAGCGGCCCCGACAGGGTCCGGGAAAAACTGTTTTTT,CASGPDRVREKLFF
TRBJ2-3,-,TRBD2,TRBV7-3,TGTGCCAGCAGCTCAGCGGGGGGGCAGGCCGATACGCAGTATTTT,CASSSAGGQADTQYF